A selection of T cell receptor beta chains follows, all from one sample in a study of T cell responses to AZD1222 COVID-19 vaccine. The method was immunoSEQ multiplex PCR; TCRdb's version includes in-frame clones alone and lacks a portion of them. The sample holds 190,000 or so clones; approximately 91% are singletons and the top ten take 3.4%. The input for sequencing was peripheral blood, taken 28 days after the second AZD1222 dose. The receptors originated from an adult who received the AZD1222 COVID-19 vaccine. Each CDR3 is given with its conserved first and last residue. Each record gives: clone size, J gene, V gene, D gene, CDR3 protein, CDR3 DNA. The D gene is left open where the match is weak. Not every row has a clone size; where given, it reads once, few, many or a size class.

clone_size: once; j_call: TRBJ2-7; v_call: TRBV30; d_call: -; cdr3_aa: CAWGRGTGLYEQYF; cdr3_nt: TGTGCCTGGGGGAGGGGAACAGGGCTTTACGAGCAGTACTTC
clone_size: -; j_call: TRBJ1-2; v_call: TRBV28; d_call: TRBD1; cdr3_aa: CASRATGNYGYTF; cdr3_nt: TGTGCCAGCAGGGCGACAGGGAACTATGGCTACACCTTC
clone_size: -; j_call: TRBJ2-7; v_call: TRBV3-1/TRBV3-2; d_call: TRBD2; cdr3_aa: CASSQDGLAGASYEQYF; cdr3_nt: TGTGCCAGCAGCCAAGATGGGTTAGCGGGAGCTTCGTACGAGCAGTACTTC
clone_size: -; j_call: TRBJ2-1; v_call: TRBV19; d_call: -; cdr3_aa: CASSWEAGYNEQFF; cdr3_nt: TGTGCCAGTAGTTGGGAAGCGGGCTACAATGAGCAGTTCTTC
clone_size: -; j_call: TRBJ1-2; v_call: TRBV4-1; d_call: -; cdr3_aa: CASSPLLPAPASGYTF; cdr3_nt: TGCGCCAGCAGCCCCCTGTTGCCCGCTCCGGCCAGTGGCTACACCTTC
clone_size: -; j_call: TRBJ2-1; v_call: TRBV9; d_call: -; cdr3_aa: CASSVSAPGDNEQFF; cdr3_nt: TGTGCCAGCAGCGTTAGCGCCCCCGGGGACAATGAGCAGTTCTTC
clone_size: -; j_call: TRBJ2-7; v_call: TRBV7-9; d_call: TRBD2; cdr3_aa: CASSPQGLARSEQYF; cdr3_nt: TGTGCCAGCAGCCCACAGGGACTAGCTCGTTCGGAGCAGTACTTC
clone_size: few; j_call: TRBJ2-7; v_call: TRBV30; d_call: -; cdr3_aa: CAWSPGQLYEQYF; cdr3_nt: TGTGCCTGGAGTCCCGGACAGCTATACGAGCAGTACTTC
clone_size: -; j_call: TRBJ2-2; v_call: TRBV2; d_call: TRBD2; cdr3_aa: CASSARAGGPSGELFF; cdr3_nt: TGTGCCAGCAGTGCGCGGGCGGGAGGGCCTTCCGGGGAGCTGTTTTTT
clone_size: -; j_call: TRBJ2-7; v_call: TRBV10-2; d_call: TRBD2; cdr3_aa: CASSDRAGGSYEQYF; cdr3_nt: TGCGCCAGCAGTGATCGAGCGGGAGGGTCCTACGAGCAGTACTTC
clone_size: -; j_call: TRBJ2-3; v_call: TRBV3-1/TRBV3-2; d_call: -; cdr3_aa: CASSQLAKLPMDTQYF; cdr3_nt: TGTGCCAGCAGCCAACTAGCAAAACTTCCGATGGATACGCAGTATTTT
clone_size: -; j_call: TRBJ1-2; v_call: TRBV4-3; d_call: TRBD1; cdr3_aa: CASSRGQGANYGYTF; cdr3_nt: TGCGCCAGCAGCCGGGGACAGGGGGCAAACTATGGCTACACCTTC
clone_size: -; j_call: TRBJ1-6; v_call: TRBV7-2; d_call: -; cdr3_aa: CASSLTGDSPLHF; cdr3_nt: TGTGCCAGCAGCCTGACGGGGGATTCACCCCTCCACTTT
clone_size: -; j_call: TRBJ2-1; v_call: TRBV27; d_call: -; cdr3_aa: CASAGVAYNEQFF; cdr3_nt: TGTGCCAGCGCGGGCGTGGCCTACAATGAGCAGTTCTTC
clone_size: -; j_call: TRBJ1-5; v_call: TRBV13; d_call: -; cdr3_aa: CASSFGRRYSNQPQHF; cdr3_nt: TGTGCCAGCAGCTTCGGACGCAGATATAGCAATCAGCCCCAGCATTTT
clone_size: -; j_call: TRBJ2-3; v_call: TRBV5-1; d_call: -; cdr3_aa: CASSLGRGEDTQYF; cdr3_nt: TGCGCCAGCAGCTTGGGGCGGGGCGAAGATACGCAGTATTTT
clone_size: -; j_call: TRBJ2-1; v_call: TRBV7-8; d_call: TRBD1; cdr3_aa: CASSPRGGTGLFF; cdr3_nt: TGTGCCAGCAGCCCCAGGGGTGGGACAGGTTTGTTCTTC
clone_size: -; j_call: TRBJ1-2; v_call: TRBV28; d_call: -; cdr3_aa: CASSLGGGYTF; cdr3_nt: TGTGCCAGCAGTTTGGGGGGCGGCTACACCTTC
clone_size: few; j_call: TRBJ2-1; v_call: TRBV11-3; d_call: TRBD2; cdr3_aa: CASSRAGAINEQFF; cdr3_nt: TGTGCCAGCAGCAGAGCGGGAGCTATCAATGAGCAGTTCTTC
clone_size: -; j_call: TRBJ2-6; v_call: TRBV4-3; d_call: -; cdr3_aa: CASSQEGYGANVLTF; cdr3_nt: TGCGCCAGCAGCCAAGAAGGGTATGGGGCCAACGTCCTGACTTTC
clone_size: -; j_call: TRBJ2-7; v_call: TRBV13; d_call: -; cdr3_aa: CASTNGRGRDRMSRTYEQYF; cdr3_nt: TGTGCCAGCACCAACGGGAGGGGGCGGGACAGGATGAGTCGTACCTACGAGCAGTACTTC
clone_size: -; j_call: TRBJ1-1; v_call: TRBV28; d_call: -; cdr3_aa: CASSLWSSNTEAFF; cdr3_nt: TGTGCCAGCAGTTTATGGTCGTCGAACACTGAAGCTTTCTTT
clone_size: -; j_call: TRBJ1-2; v_call: TRBV15; d_call: TRBD1; cdr3_aa: CATSTGLLWEGQYYYGYTF; cdr3_nt: TGTGCCACCAGCACAGGACTACTCTGGGAGGGACAGTACTACTATGGCTACACCTTC
clone_size: -; j_call: TRBJ2-1; v_call: TRBV5-4; d_call: TRBD2; cdr3_aa: CASGLGGLAGGNEQFF; cdr3_nt: TGTGCCAGCGGCCTTGGGGGGTTAGCGGGAGGAAATGAGCAGTTCTTC
clone_size: -; j_call: TRBJ2-7; v_call: TRBV11-2; d_call: -; cdr3_aa: CASSLGNYEQYF; cdr3_nt: TGTGCCAGCAGCTTAGGGAACTACGAGCAGTACTTC
clone_size: -; j_call: TRBJ2-7; v_call: TRBV28; d_call: TRBD2; cdr3_aa: CASTTPRGEQYF; cdr3_nt: TGTGCCAGCACAACCCCGCGGGGGGAGCAGTACTTC
clone_size: -; j_call: TRBJ2-7; v_call: TRBV2; d_call: -; cdr3_aa: CASSLNRDSTYEQYF; cdr3_nt: TGTGCCAGCAGCCTAAATCGGGACTCAACCTACGAGCAGTACTTC
clone_size: -; j_call: TRBJ1-1; v_call: TRBV11-3; d_call: -; cdr3_aa: CASSLDRKIMNTEAFF; cdr3_nt: TGTGCCAGCAGCTTAGATCGAAAGATTATGAACACTGAAGCTTTCTTT
clone_size: -; j_call: TRBJ1-1; v_call: TRBV5-1; d_call: TRBD1; cdr3_aa: CASSDRGNTEAFF; cdr3_nt: TGCGCCAGCAGCGACAGGGGGAACACTGAAGCTTTCTTT
clone_size: -; j_call: TRBJ2-7; v_call: TRBV9; d_call: TRBD2; cdr3_aa: CASSVSSGSSYEQYF; cdr3_nt: TGTGCCAGCAGCGTCTCTAGCGGGAGCTCCTACGAGCAGTACTTC
clone_size: -; j_call: TRBJ2-2; v_call: TRBV12-3/TRBV12-4; d_call: -; cdr3_aa: CASSPMDTGELFF; cdr3_nt: TGTGCCAGCAGCCCCATGGACACCGGGGAGCTGTTTTTT
clone_size: -; j_call: TRBJ1-1; v_call: TRBV18; d_call: -; cdr3_aa: CASSPPGGELNTEAFF; cdr3_nt: TGTGCCAGCTCACCGCCGGGGGGGGAGCTTAACACTGAAGCTTTCTTT
clone_size: -; j_call: TRBJ2-4; v_call: TRBV2; d_call: TRBD1; cdr3_aa: CASRPPGQGVLSIQYF; cdr3_nt: TGTGCCAGCAGGCCCCCCGGACAGGGCGTATTAAGTATTCAGTACTTC
clone_size: -; j_call: TRBJ1-6; v_call: TRBV15; d_call: -; cdr3_aa: CATSRDSTDPLHF; cdr3_nt: TGTGCCACCAGCAGAGATTCTACGGATCCCCTCCACTTT
clone_size: -; j_call: TRBJ1-3; v_call: TRBV4-3; d_call: TRBD1; cdr3_aa: CASSRTGGNTIYF; cdr3_nt: TGCGCCAGCAGCCGGACAGGAGGAAACACCATATATTTT
clone_size: -; j_call: TRBJ2-1; v_call: TRBV6-6; d_call: TRBD2; cdr3_aa: CASSSSDTSGSKKQFF; cdr3_nt: TGTGCCAGCAGTTCCTCGGACACTAGCGGGAGCAAGAAGCAGTTCTTC
clone_size: -; j_call: TRBJ1-1; v_call: TRBV10-1; d_call: -; cdr3_aa: CASVSGTPGTEAFF; cdr3_nt: TGCGCCAGCGTTTCCGGGACCCCGGGGACTGAAGCTTTCTTT
clone_size: -; j_call: TRBJ2-1; v_call: TRBV4-1; d_call: -; cdr3_aa: CASSQELGEQFF; cdr3_nt: TGCGCCAGCAGCCAAGAGTTAGGTGAGCAGTTCTTC
clone_size: -; j_call: TRBJ2-4; v_call: TRBV14; d_call: -; cdr3_aa: CASSQSYNIQYF; cdr3_nt: TGTGCCAGCAGCCAAAGTTACAACATTCAGTACTTC
clone_size: -; j_call: TRBJ1-6; v_call: TRBV19; d_call: -; cdr3_aa: CASSFPAGANSPLHF; cdr3_nt: TGTGCCAGTAGCTTTCCGGCGGGGGCCAATTCACCCCTCCACTTT
clone_size: -; j_call: TRBJ1-2; v_call: TRBV9; d_call: -; cdr3_aa: CASSEGPSNGYTF; cdr3_nt: TGTGCCAGCAGCGAGGGGCCCTCCAATGGCTACACCTTC
clone_size: once; j_call: TRBJ2-1; v_call: TRBV7-9; d_call: TRBD2; cdr3_aa: CASITSGSKNEQFF; cdr3_nt: TGTGCCAGTATTACTAGCGGGAGTAAAAATGAGCAGTTCTTC
clone_size: -; j_call: TRBJ1-5; v_call: TRBV24-1; d_call: -; cdr3_aa: CATAGAGLGNQPQHF; cdr3_nt: TGTGCCACCGCCGGTGCGGGGTTAGGCAATCAGCCCCAGCATTTT
clone_size: -; j_call: TRBJ1-3; v_call: TRBV11-2; d_call: -; cdr3_aa: CASSLEGLLHTIYF; cdr3_nt: TGTGCCAGCAGCTTAGAAGGCCTCTTACACACCATATATTTT
clone_size: -; j_call: TRBJ2-3; v_call: TRBV7-9; d_call: TRBD2; cdr3_aa: CASSLGGSGDTQYF; cdr3_nt: TGTGCCAGCAGCTTAGGCGGGAGTGGGGATACGCAGTATTTT
clone_size: -; j_call: TRBJ1-3; v_call: TRBV7-2; d_call: TRBD1; cdr3_aa: CASSPSSGTGGRNTIYF; cdr3_nt: TGTGCCAGCAGCCCCTCATCGGGGACAGGGGGCCGAAACACCATATATTTT
clone_size: -; j_call: TRBJ2-1; v_call: TRBV5-1; d_call: -; cdr3_aa: CASSLASSYNEQFF; cdr3_nt: TGCGCCAGCAGCTTGGCCAGCTCCTACAATGAGCAGTTCTTC
clone_size: -; j_call: TRBJ1-2; v_call: TRBV6-5; d_call: TRBD1; cdr3_aa: CASGPGQGASGYTF; cdr3_nt: TGTGCCAGCGGGCCGGGACAGGGGGCATCCGGCTACACCTTC
clone_size: once; j_call: TRBJ2-7; v_call: TRBV4-1; d_call: -; cdr3_aa: CASSQDISQIYEQYF; cdr3_nt: TGCGCCAGCAGCCAAGATATCTCGCAGATCTACGAGCAGTACTTC
clone_size: few; j_call: TRBJ1-6; v_call: TRBV5-1; d_call: TRBD1; cdr3_aa: CASTQGGPDSPLHF; cdr3_nt: TGCGCCAGCACACAGGGGGGACCGGATTCACCCCTCCACTTT
clone_size: -; j_call: TRBJ1-1; v_call: TRBV5-1; d_call: -; cdr3_aa: CATSRGRNTEAFF; cdr3_nt: TGCGCCACCAGTAGAGGGAGGAACACTGAAGCTTTCTTT
clone_size: -; j_call: TRBJ2-1; v_call: TRBV4-3; d_call: TRBD2; cdr3_aa: CASSSPKREGRRQFF; cdr3_nt: TGCGCCAGCAGCTCGCCCAAGCGGGAGGGCCGAAGGCAGTTCTTC
clone_size: -; j_call: TRBJ2-7; v_call: TRBV28; d_call: -; cdr3_aa: CASSATKYEQYF; cdr3_nt: TGTGCCAGCAGTGCTACCAAATACGAGCAGTACTTC
clone_size: -; j_call: TRBJ2-1; v_call: TRBV14; d_call: -; cdr3_aa: CASSQDGYYNEQFF; cdr3_nt: TGTGCCAGCAGCCAAGACGGCTACTACAATGAGCAGTTCTTC
clone_size: -; j_call: TRBJ1-3; v_call: TRBV12-2; d_call: -; cdr3_aa: CASRSPRHSGNTIYF; cdr3_nt: TGTGCAAGTCGCTCGCCGAGACACTCTGGAAACACCATATATTTT